This T cell receptor (beta chain) was found in a study of T cell changes during pregnancy in multiple sclerosis. Sequenced by immunoSEQ multiplex PCR; TCRdb stores in-frame clones only, minus some. The repertoire holds approximately 100,000 clones, with roughly nine tenths as singletons. The V gene's germline CDR1 is MNHNS and CDR2 SASEGT. CDR3 length equals 16 residues. Unmatched junction bases numbered 11, after V lost 4 bases and J lost 5 bases. The starting material was peripheral blood, obtained before pregnancy. The clonotype comes from a female donor with multiple sclerosis, enrolled in a pregnancy study. The rearrangement links TRBV6-1 to TRBJ2-5, with 9 positions matching TRBD1. The CDR3 nucleotides are TGTGCCAGCAGTGTCTACAGGGGGCGGATTGGGGAGACCCAGTACTTC. It yields the protein CASSVYRGRIGETQYF.